Below are 26 T cell receptor beta chains sequenced from a single sample in a study of shared clonotypes between healthy human individuals. The protocol was immunoSEQ multiplex PCR, while the TCRdb copy is restricted to in-frame clones and leaves out a portion. The sample has 2 million to 3 million clones; approximately 94% are singletons. The specimen sequenced was naive CD4+ T cells from PBMCs. As to subset: CD45RA+ positively selected. The receptors stem from a young man in good health. Some clones in this sample may be carry-over from other donors' samples.

The sample holds one count of this clone. The CDR3 reads CASSYALLAPYEQYF. The CDR3 bases are TGTGCCAGCAGTTACGCACTTCTAGCGCCCTACGAGCAGTACTTC. This rearrangement joins TRBV6-5 to TRBJ2-7; possibly TRBD2 for D (6 bases). This CDR3 is 15 amino acids long. Per germline, CDR1 MNHEY and CDR2 SVGAGI. V lost 2 bases, J lost 2 bases, and 13 bases lay in between.

The chain carries TRBV7-9 and TRBJ2-7; D is ambiguous. V lost 1 base and J 2 bases, leaving 12 bases between the germline ends. From germline, CDR1 is SEHNR and CDR2 FQNEAQ (reference sequence). This CDR3 is 15 amino acids long. This CDR3 reads CASSLEAGSTYEQYF. The CDR3 DNA reads TGTGCCAGCAGCTTAGAGGCAGGAAGCACCTACGAGCAGTACTTC.

Concerning this clone: The same CDR3 can be traced to other DNA sequences in this sample. The rearrangement links TRBV2 to TRBJ2-1; 9 nucleotides match TRBD2. The CDR3 spans 15 residues. Germline-derived CDR1 and CDR2 are SNHLY and FYNNEI. J gave up 3 bases and V 6 bases, and 6 bases lay outside the gene matches. The CDR3 nucleotides are TGTGCCAGCAGACCGGGACTAGCAGGCTACAATGAGCAGTTCTTC. Protein product: CASRPGLAGYNEQFF.

V gene TRBV5-1 combines with J gene TRBJ2-5, with D possibly TRBD2 on 5 matching bases. V was clipped by 0 bases and J by 5 bases, with 17 bases between them. Germline V gene data show CDR1 as SGHRS and CDR2 as YFSETQ. The CDR3 length is 16 residues. As DNA, the CDR3 is TGCGCCAGCAGCTTGGGTGCGGTGGGAGCGTCCGAGACCCAGTACTTC. This gives the protein CASSLGAVGASETQYF.

The chain recombines TRBV9 with TRBJ1-4; the match to TRBD1 covers 7 bases. There are 12 residues in the CDR3. V lost 3 bases and J lost 8; bases outside the gene matches: 1. Germline V gives CDR1 SGDLS, CDR2 YYNGEE. CDR3 DNA: TGTGCCAGCAGCGCCAGGGGGGAAAAACTGTTTTTT. Protein sequence: CASSARGEKLFF. Drawing the rest from reference TRBV9 and TRBJ1-4, the complete variable domain is DSGVTQTPKHLITATGQRVTLRCSPRSGDLSVYWYQQSLDQGLQFLIQYYNGEERAKGNILERFSAQQFPDLHSELNLSSLELGDSALYFCASSARGEKLFFGSGTQLSVL.

About this clone itself: The junction does not match germline at one end; this may be a read error. The chain is built from TRBV7-2 and TRBJ2-3; 11 positions agree with TRBD2. This CDR3 contains 14 residues. CDR1 and CDR2 from the germline V gene are SGHTA and FQGNSA. CDR3 bases: TGTGCCAGCAGCTCGACCCGACTAGCGGGGACTCTCCCTTTT. This gives the protein CASSSTRLAGTLPF.

J is TRBJ1-2 and V is TRBV9; 9 bases agree with TRBD1. This CDR3 has 14 residues. The ends lost 0 bases at V and 7 bases at J; junction bases unmatched: 4. Germline values: CDR1 SGDLS, CDR2 YYNGEE. The CDR3 here is CASSVADRGLGYTF. The CDR3 DNA sequence: TGTGCCAGCAGCGTAGCGGACAGGGGTCTTGGCTACACCTTC.

This clone was recorded only once. This rearrangement joins TRBV15 to TRBJ2-1; D assignment may be TRBD1 or TRBD2 (6 bases each). Germline lookup yields CDR1 LNHNV and CDR2 YYDKDF (reference sequence). The CDR3 extends over 17 amino acids. V dropped 1 base and J dropped 3 bases, with 16 bases sitting between them. For the CDR3, the DNA is TGTGCCACCAGCAGAGCGCAGGGGCTAGCGAGCTACAATGAGCAGTTCTTC. This codes for CATSRAQGLASYNEQFF.

This chain uses TRBV5-1 with TRBJ2-3; 9 bases are shared with TRBD2. Germline loops: CDR1 SGHRS, CDR2 YFSETQ. The CDR3 runs 15 residues. Trimming cost V 3 bases and J 6 bases; bases outside gene matches: 8. DNA of the CDR3: TGCGCCAGCAGCTCTTTAGCGGGAGTTTGGGATACGCAGTATTTT. It yields the protein CASSSLAGVWDTQYF.

V and J are TRBV7-8 and TRBJ1-6, with 7 bases matching TRBD1. V trimming: 3 bases; J trimming: 6 bases; junction bases outside the gene matches: 5. CDR1 and CDR2 (germline): SGHVS, FQNEAQ. There are 15 residues in the CDR3. The CDR3 spells CASSLGQTLNSPLHF. The CDR3 region has the DNA TGTGCCAGCAGCTTGGGACAGACTCTTAATTCACCCCTCCACTTT.

CDR3 nucleotide sequence: TGTGCCAGTAGTAATGCGAGAGCGGACACCGGGGAGCTGTTTTTT. The encoded protein is CASSNARADTGELFF. The V gene is TRBV19, the J gene TRBJ2-2, with a weak D call TRBD2 (5 bases). The V end lost 4 bases, the J end lost 3 bases, and 12 bases lay between the germline ends. This CDR3 has 15 residues. Germline CDR1 reads LNHDA; CDR2 reads SQIVND (reference sequence).

V is TRBV6-6 and J is TRBJ1-1; D possibly corresponds to TRBD1 (6 bases). The CDR3 runs to 15 residues. The V gene lost 5 bases and the J gene lost 4 bases, with 17 bases spanning the gap. CDR1 is MNHNY, CDR2 SVGAGI, per germline (reference sequence). CDR3 coding DNA: TGTGCCAGCAGTGGTGTCGCGTGGGGGCCCACTGAAGCTTTCTTT. The encoded protein is CASSGVAWGPTEAFF.

The chain has TRBV5-8 and TRBJ2-7; D might be TRBD1 (6 bases). CDR1 SGHTS and CDR2 YDEGEE come from the germline V gene. The CDR3 consists of 11 residues. Trimming took 4 bases from V and 7 from J, leaving 9 bases between them. The CDR3 sequence: CASSPDREQYF. In DNA form, the CDR3 reads TGTGCCAGCAGCCCCGACAGGGAGCAGTACTTC. The complete variable domain, with remaining parts taken from reference TRBV5-8 and TRBJ2-7, reads EAGVTQSPTHLIKTRGQQATLRCSPISGHTSVYWYQQALGLGLQFLLWYDEGEERNRGNFPPRFSGRQFPNYSSELNVNALELEDSALYLCASSPDREQYFGPGTRLTVT.

V is TRBV9 and J is TRBJ2-7, with TRBD1 matching over 9 bases. The V segment lost 0 bases and the J segment 5 bases; nucleotides outside the gene matches: 9. Germline CDR1 reads SGDLS; CDR2 reads YYNGEE. This CDR3 spans 16 amino acids. The CDR3 nucleotides read TGTGCCAGCAGCGTAGCTACGGGACAGGGCCGCCACGAGCAGTACTTC. Amino acid sequence: CASSVATGQGRHEQYF.

As concerns this clone: The same CDR3 can be traced to other DNA sequences in this sample. The rearrangement links TRBV11-2 to TRBJ1-2; no clear D gene. This CDR3 region has 13 residues. Germline V gene sequence: CDR1 SGHAT, CDR2 FQNNGV. The germline V and J ends were trimmed by 5 bases and 1 base, with 8 bases remaining between them. The CDR3 loop reads CASSRGLNYGYTF. The CDR3 bases are TGTGCCAGCAGCCGAGGACTTAACTATGGCTACACCTTC.

The chain uses TRBV4-1 and TRBJ1-5; 9 positions match TRBD1. The CDR3 loop spans 17 amino acids. After removal of 2 bases from V and 2 bases from J, the junction contained 7 bases not matched to a gene. Germline CDR1 MGHRA, CDR2 YSYEKL. CDR3 amino acids: CASSQPGQGVGNQPQHF. Here the CDR3 DNA reads TGCGCCAGCAGCCAACCGGGACAGGGTGTCGGCAATCAGCCCCAGCATTTT.

The V call is TRBV28, the J call TRBJ1-6; TRBD1 matches at 8 bases. Germline V lookup: CDR1 MDHEN, CDR2 SYDVKM. The CDR3 consists of 15 residues. V gave up 7 bases and J gave up 10 bases; unmatched junction bases: 12. This CDR3 is CASILSGTGGSPLHF. The CDR3 DNA is TGTGCCAGCATATTAAGCGGGACAGGCGGATCACCCCTCCACTTT. The complete variable domain, with remaining parts taken from reference TRBV28 and TRBJ1-6, reads DVKVTQSSRYLVKRTGEKVFLECVQDMDHENMFWYRQDPGLGLRLIYFSYDVKMKEKGDIPEGYSVSREKKERFSLILESASTNQTSMYLCASILSGTGGSPLHFGNGTRLTVT.

This chain links TRBV23-1 with TRBJ1-4; D not certain. TRBV23-1 is known as an ORF, though its function is uncertain. The CDR3 sequence is 17 residues long. Trimming removed 7 bases at V and 3 bases at J, with 21 bases between. CDR3: CASTVIILAEANEKLFF. The CDR3 DNA reads TGCGCCAGCACCGTCATAATACTCGCCGAGGCTAATGAAAAACTGTTTTTT.

The genes are TRBV29-1 and TRBJ2-1, with D perhaps TRBD2 (6 bases). CDR1 is SQVTM and CDR2 is ANQGSEA in the germline V gene. The CDR3 consists of 14 residues. V lost 3 bases and J 5 bases, leaving 14 bases between the germline ends. CDR3 in DNA: TGCAGCGTTGATAGGAGGGGATTCGACAATGAGCAGTTCTTC. Its protein product is CSVDRRGFDNEQFF.

This clone was recorded only once. This chain connects TRBV5-8 to TRBJ2-2; D is ambiguous. The V gene lost 4 bases and the J gene lost 7 bases, with 17 bases spanning the gap. The CDR3 has 15 residues. Germline CDR1 is SGHTS and CDR2 is YDEGEE. CDR3 residues: CASSILRASGGELFF. As DNA, the CDR3 is TGTGCCAGCAGCATACTCCGGGCCTCTGGCGGGGAGCTGTTTTTT.

The chain is built from TRBV6-4 and TRBJ1-1; possible D gene TRBD1, 5 bases. The CDR3 contains 13 residues. The V end lost 8 bases, the J end lost 1 base, and 11 bases lay between the germline ends. Germline loops: CDR1 MRHNA, CDR2 SNTAGT. The CDR3 nucleotides are TGTGCCAGCGGGGCGACAGCGAACACTGAAGCTTTCTTT. The encoded protein is CASGATANTEAFF.

The chain couples TRBV5-4 to TRBJ2-1, with 14 bases matching TRBD2. The CDR3 runs 16 residues. Germline assignment: CDR1 SGHNT and CDR2 YYREEE (reference sequence). V lost 5 bases and J lost 7; bases outside the gene matches: 8. The CDR3 protein is CASSSPGTSGSNEQFF. The CDR3 DNA reads TGTGCCAGCAGTTCGCCCGGGACTAGCGGGAGTAATGAGCAGTTCTTC.

The chain combines TRBV7-9 with TRBJ2-3; D ambiguous. Germline V CDR1 and CDR2: SEHNR, FQNEAQ (reference sequence). The CDR3 loop spans 18 amino acids. V shed 2 bases and J shed 6 bases, with 24 bases lying between them. The CDR3 reads CASSLFLSEGLTRDTQYF. The CDR3 nucleotides read TGTGCCAGCAGCTTATTCTTATCTGAAGGTTTAACGAGGGATACGCAGTATTTT.

The chain recombines TRBV23-1 with TRBJ2-7, with 8 bases that match TRBD1. TRBV23-1 is labeled an ORF, and its function is uncertain. The junction had 8 bases not matched to a gene; V was cut back by 7 bases and J by 3 bases. The CDR3 has 14 residues. For the CDR3, the DNA is TGCGCCAGCATTAGACAGGGGAGGCACTACGAGCAGTACTTC. Encoded protein: CASIRQGRHYEQYF.

V is TRBV28 and J is TRBJ2-7; 9 bases align to TRBD2. Germline-derived CDR1 and CDR2 are MDHEN and SYDVKM. Trimming cost V 2 bases and J 5 bases; bases outside gene matches: 13. The CDR3 sequence is 17 residues long. The CDR3 sequence is CASSLALRGGRANEQYF. CDR3 sequence (DNA): TGTGCCAGCAGTTTAGCCCTCCGCGGCGGGAGGGCCAACGAGCAGTACTTC.

The chain recombines TRBV28 with TRBJ2-7; 10 nucleotides agree with TRBD2. Trimming cost V 6 bases and J 4 bases; bases outside gene matches: 6. This CDR3 comprises 14 residues. Germline V lookup: CDR1 MDHEN, CDR2 SYDVKM. CDR3 in DNA: TGTGCCAGCAGCCTAGCGGGAGCGAATTACGAGCAGTACTTC. Its protein product is CASSLAGANYEQYF.